A selection of T cell receptor beta chains follows, all from one sample in a study of Graves' ophthalmopathy and Graves' hyperthyroidism. TCRdb independently ran MiXCR on the multiplex PCR reads; one entry per CDR3 protein. This sample carries 680,000 or so distinct CDR3 sequences, approximately 21% of them seen once, and the ten largest clones take approximately 6.9%. The sample comprised peripheral blood. The receptors were sampled from a woman aged 18-29 years with stable Graves' hyperthyroidism. Some clones in this sample may be carry-over from other donors' samples. The CDR3 runs from the conserved cysteine through the conserved F or W. The order of the fields is D gene, V gene, J gene, clone size, CDR3 DNA, CDR3 protein. The D gene is left open where the match is weak. Some rows mark clone size as missing; the rest say once, few, many or name a class of expanded clone.

>TRBD1|TRBV7-6|TRBJ1-6|many
TGTGCCAGCAGCTTAGGACAGGGATCCTATAATTCACCCCTCCACTTT
CASSLGQGSYNSPLHF
>-|TRBV12-3/TRBV12-4|TRBJ2-7|-
TGTGCCAGCAGCAAACGGACAGCGTCCTACGAGCAGTACTTC
CASSKRTASYEQYF
>TRBD2|TRBV28|TRBJ2-5|many
TGTGCCAGCAGTCCGGGACTAGCCGAGGCCCAGTACTTC
CASSPGLAEAQYF
>-|TRBV7-8|TRBJ1-2|many
TGTGCCAGCAGCTTTCAATCAGCCTATGGCTACACCTTC
CASSFQSAYGYTF
>TRBD1|TRBV20-1|TRBJ2-7|many
TGCAGTGCTAGAGAATGGACAGGTATCGACGAGCAGTACTTC
CSAREWTGIDEQYF
>TRBD1|TRBV28|TRBJ1-6|-
TGTGCCAGCAGCGAGAGGACAGGGGGCAATATGTCACCCCTCCACTTT
CASSERTGGNMSPLHF
>-|TRBV27|TRBJ2-5|many
TGTGCCAGCAGTCAAGTTGGATCCTCCCAGGAGACCCAGTACTTC
CASSQVGSSQETQYF
>-|TRBV10-3|TRBJ1-1|many
TGTGCCATCAGTGGCAGGGAAAGAGGCACTGAAGCTTTCTTT
CAISGRERGTEAFF
>-|TRBV28|TRBJ2-2|many
TGTGCCAGCAGTCCCCCCTTCCAAGGCGGGGAGCTGTTTTTT
CASSPPFQGGELFF
>-|TRBV6-1|TRBJ1-5|few
TGTGCCAGCAGGCAAGGAACCAGCAATCAGCCCCAGCATTTT
CASRQGTSNQPQHF
>TRBD1|TRBV6-1|TRBJ2-7|many
TGTGCCAGCAGTGAAGCGAGGACAGGGGGCATTCCCAACGAGCAGTACTTC
CASSEARTGGIPNEQYF
>TRBD1|TRBV12-3/TRBV12-4|TRBJ2-7|-
TGTGCCAGCAGTTTAGCGCGGGCAGGGACAGCCAGCTCCTACGAGCAGTACTTC
CASSLARAGTASSYEQYF
>TRBD2|TRBV6-4|TRBJ2-7|-
TGTGCCATCAGATCAATTAGCGGGGCTTACGAGCAGTACTTC
CAIRSISGAYEQYF
>-|TRBV28|TRBJ2-7|-
TGTGCCAGCAGTTCCCCCTACGACGGATACTACGAGCAGTACTTC
CASSSPYDGYYEQYF
>-|TRBV12-3/TRBV12-4|TRBJ1-1|many
TGTGCCAGCAGTGCGGACAGTACAACTTTTTACATGAACACTGAAGCTTTCTTT
CASSADSTTFYMNTEAFF
>-|TRBV6-5|TRBJ1-1|many
TGTGCCAGCAGTTACGACGGGGTGAACACTGAAGCTTTCTTT
CASSYDGVNTEAFF
>TRBD1|TRBV20-1|TRBJ1-2|few
TGCAGTGCTAGACCAGGGACAGGGACCTCCTATGGCTACACCTTC
CSARPGTGTSYGYTF
>TRBD2|TRBV11-1|TRBJ2-7|few
TGTGCCAGCAGCTTCCCGGGGACTAGCTTTGCCTACGAGCAGTACTTC
CASSFPGTSFAYEQYF
>TRBD1|TRBV11-2|TRBJ1-2|-
TGTGCCAGCAGCTTAGACTCGACAGGGGGCTATGGCTACACCTTC
CASSLDSTGGYGYTF
>-|TRBV7-9|TRBJ1-2|many
TGTGCCAGCAGCTTAGGACAGATCCTGGAAGGCTACACCTTC
CASSLGQILEGYTF
>TRBD1|TRBV5-1|TRBJ2-7|few
TGCGCCAGCAGCTTAGGACAGGGATTCGCCTACGAGCAGTACTTC
CASSLGQGFAYEQYF
>-|TRBV19|TRBJ1-1|many
TGTGCCAGTAGTATTTTGTCGGCCTTTGGAAACACTGAAGCTTTCTTT
CASSILSAFGNTEAFF
>-|TRBV27|TRBJ1-6|-
TGTGCCAGCAGTTTATCCCTCCCGCGCCATTCACCCCTCCACTTT
CASSLSLPRHSPLHF
>-|TRBV7-8|TRBJ1-1|-
TGTGCCAGCAGCTTAATGGTTGCGGGAAGTAGGGCTTTCTTT
CASSLMVAGSRAFF
>-|TRBV6-1|TRBJ1-2|-
TGTGCCAGCAGACCTCCGGGACACCTCTATCGCTACACCTTC
CASRPPGHLYRYTF
>-|TRBV20-1|TRBJ1-1|many
TGCAGTGCTCATCAGGGTAGCACTGAAGCTTTCTTT
CSAHQGSTEAFF
>-|TRBV27|TRBJ1-2|many
TGTGCCAGCAGACTCAATTTGGGGGGTAACTATAGCTACACCTTC
CASRLNLGGNYSYTF